Presented here are 31 T cell receptor beta chains from one specimen sequenced in a study of CD8+ T cells in alopecia areata. RNA was isolated and reverse transcribed to cDNA, the sequencing template. TCRdb's copy holds only in-frame clones and misses some; the assay was immunoSEQ multiplex PCR. The sample comprises 100,000 to 140,000 clones, about four fifths of which are singletons, and less than 30% rests with the top ten. The sample's treatment: oral pan-JAK inhibitor, 5-10 mg twice daily. The material was CD8+ T cells sorted from blood, obtained at week 24, from a patient treated with tofacitinib. The source is a human donor with alopecia areata.

The chain carries TRBV7-8 and TRBJ2-7; unclear D gene. This CDR3 contains 14 residues. V lost 1 base to trimming and J lost 0 bases, with 7 bases between them. CDR1 is SGHVS and CDR2 is FQNEAQ in the germline V gene. CDR3 loop: CASSLGVRSYEQYF. CDR3 nucleotides: TGTGCCAGCAGCTTAGGGGTTCGCTCCTACGAGCAGTACTTC.

This clone showed up just a few times. This chain joins TRBV6-5 and TRBJ2-3; TRBD1 is a possible D gene (5 bases). V was clipped by 0 bases and J by 2 bases, with 9 bases between them. The length of the CDR3 is 15 residues. The germline CDR1 and CDR2 sequences are MNHEY and SVGAGI. The CDR3 loop is CASSYSGPHTDTQYF. The CDR3 bases are TGTGCCAGCAGTTACTCGGGGCCTCACACAGATACGCAGTATTTT.

The chain is built from TRBV7-2 and TRBJ1-2, with unresolved D. V shed 1 base and J shed 3 bases, with 9 bases lying between them. This CDR3 is built from 14 residues. From germline, CDR1 is SGHTA and CDR2 FQGNSA. The CDR3 region is CASSLGATYYGYTF. The CDR3 bases are TGTGCCAGCAGCTTAGGGGCCACTTACTATGGCTACACCTTC.

This chain joins TRBV5-1 and TRBJ2-1; D is uncertain. The germline V gene has CDR1 SGHRS and CDR2 YFSETQ. This CDR3 contains 14 residues. Trimming removed 5 bases at V and 9 bases at J, with 18 bases between. For the CDR3, the DNA is TGCGCCAGCAGTCTAAAGCCTTACGGTGTTGAGCAGTTCTTC. It yields the protein CASSLKPYGVEQFF.

The chain has TRBV29-1 and TRBJ2-7; D is perhaps TRBD2 (5 bases). V lost 2 bases, J lost 0 bases, and 17 bases lay in between. Germline CDR1 and CDR2: SQVTM and ANQGSEA. The CDR3 has 16 amino acids. CDR3 in DNA: TGCAGCGTTGAATATGATGAGGGTGGTAGCTCCTACGAGCAGTACTTC. It codes for CSVEYDEGGSSYEQYF.

J is TRBJ2-6 and V is TRBV4-3, with D perhaps assigned TRBD1 or TRBD2 (5 bases each). CDR1 is LGHNA, CDR2 YSLEER, per germline. The CDR3 loop spans 16 amino acids. Trimming took 8 bases from V and 0 from J, leaving 14 bases between them. The DNA for the CDR3 is TGCGCCAGCGCCAGGGACCCCGTCTCTGGGGCCAACGTCCTGACTTTC. Translated: CASARDPVSGANVLTF.

The V call is TRBV9, the J call TRBJ2-1; 9 nucleotides align to TRBD2. Looked up from germline, CDR1 is SGDLS and CDR2 is YYNGEE. J gave up 4 bases and V 3 bases, and 5 bases lay outside the gene matches. This CDR3 region has 15 residues. In DNA form, the CDR3 reads TGTGCCAGCAGCGCCTTAGCGGGGGAGTACAATGAGCAGTTCTTC. Its protein is CASSALAGEYNEQFF.

The chain carries TRBV13 and TRBJ1-3; a weak D match, TRBD1 (5 bases). V lost 7 bases to trimming and J lost 1 base, with 11 bases between them. Germline assignment: CDR1 PRHDT and CDR2 FYEKMQ (reference sequence). This CDR3 has 14 amino acids. The CDR3 sequence is CASTTGRSGNTIYF. The CDR3, as DNA: TGTGCCAGCACCACAGGTCGATCTGGAAACACCATATATTTT. Drawing the rest from reference TRBV13 and TRBJ1-3, the complete variable domain is AAGVIQSPRHLIKEKRETATLKCYPIPRHDTVYWYQQGPGQDPQFLISFYEKMQSDKGSIPDRFSAQQFSDYHSELNMSSLELGDSALYFCASTTGRSGNTIYFGEGSWLTVV.

This clone has a single count. The rearrangement joins TRBV29-1 to TRBJ2-1, with unresolved D. The CDR3 extends over 13 amino acids. Germline loops: CDR1 SQVTM, CDR2 ANQGSEA. V shed 1 base and J shed 3 bases, with 7 bases lying between them. The CDR3 is CSVEAPDYNEQFF. The CDR3 DNA reads TGCAGCGTTGAAGCCCCCGACTACAATGAGCAGTTCTTC.

A note on this clone: Other DNA sequences in this sample translate to the same CDR3. This rearrangement joins TRBV6-5 to TRBJ2-3, with 7 positions matching TRBD2. Germline values: CDR1 MNHEY, CDR2 SVGAGI. The length of the CDR3 is 16 residues. V lost 0 bases to trimming and J lost 1 base; unmatched junction nucleotides: 4. CDR3 sequence (DNA): TGTGCCAGCAGTTACTCATCGGGGGGAGGCACAGATACGCAGTATTTT. Translation: CASSYSSGGGTDTQYF.

This clone was seen a single time. The chain joins TRBV7-6 to TRBJ2-3, with unresolved D. V was trimmed by 1 base and J by 4 bases, leaving 21 bases between them. The CDR3 is made up of 18 amino acids. The germline gives CDR1 SGHVS, CDR2 FNYEAQ. This chain's CDR3 is CASSLESAIRSVPDTQYF. The DNA for the CDR3 is TGTGCCAGCAGCTTAGAATCCGCCATTAGAAGCGTTCCAGATACGCAGTATTTT.

The V gene is TRBV27, the J gene TRBJ1-2; no definite D call. Germline lookup yields CDR1 MNHEY and CDR2 SMNVEV (reference sequence). V lost 5 bases, J lost 8 bases, and 15 bases lay in between. This CDR3 region has 13 residues. The CDR3 protein is CASSPSGLWGYTF. The DNA of the CDR3 is TGTGCCAGCAGTCCGTCGGGATTATGGGGCTACACCTTC.

In this sample, this clone turned up once. Within the sample, other DNA sequences also encode this same CDR3. The V and J genes are TRBV27 and TRBJ1-6; tentatively, D is TRBD1 (6 bases). V gave up 5 bases and J gave up 6 bases, with 14 bases separating them. The CDR3 loop spans 15 amino acids. Germline CDR1 is MNHEY and CDR2 is SMNVEV (reference sequence). CDR3 in amino acids: CASSPLDRTNSPLHF. The DNA of the CDR3 is TGTGCCAGCAGTCCCCTCGACAGGACTAATTCACCCCTCCACTTT.

The chain combines TRBV7-9 with TRBJ2-1; unclear D gene. The CDR3 runs 16 residues. Deletions cut 5 bases from V and 1 base from J, with 15 bases between. The germline V gene has CDR1 SEHNR and CDR2 FQNEAQ (reference sequence). In DNA form, the CDR3 reads TGTGCCAGCAGCCCGAGATTGACTGATTCCTACAATGAGCAGTTCTTC. Amino acid sequence: CASSPRLTDSYNEQFF.

The V gene is TRBV10-3, the J gene TRBJ2-5, with 10 nucleotides matching TRBD1. V lost 10 bases, J lost 4 bases, and 12 bases stayed unmatched. CDR3 length: 15 residues. Germline assignment: CDR1 ENHRY and CDR2 SYGVKD. The CDR3 loop is CATQSGTGVGETQYF. The DNA for the CDR3 is TGTGCCACCCAATCCGGGACAGGGGTTGGAGAGACCCAGTACTTC.

The V call is TRBV2, the J call TRBJ1-3; D call uncertain. CDR1 and CDR2 (germline): SNHLY, FYNNEI. This CDR3 is 15 amino acids long. Trimming shortened V by 8 bases and J by 0 bases, and 14 bases separated the two germline ends. The CDR3: CASRLDNLSGNTIYF. In DNA, the CDR3 is TGTGCCAGCCGCCTCGACAACCTCTCTGGAAACACCATATATTTT.

The chain employs TRBV7-9 and TRBJ1-2, with D possibly TRBD1 on 5 matching bases. This CDR3 is built from 16 residues. Germline assignment: CDR1 SEHNR and CDR2 FQNEAQ (reference sequence). Deletions cut 1 base from V and 4 bases from J, with 16 bases between. The CDR3 is CASSLGSTDSFYGYTF. CDR3 nucleotides: TGTGCCAGCAGCTTAGGTTCGACAGATTCCTTCTATGGCTACACCTTC.

This clone has a handful of counts. The chain links TRBV29-1 to TRBJ2-7; maybe TRBD2 (5 bases). V lost 5 bases and J lost 2, with 13 bases in between. CDR1 and CDR2 (germline): SQVTM, ANQGSEA. The CDR3 totals 13 residues. The CDR3 region has the DNA TGCAGCGTTTTTCCGGGAATGCCCTACGAGCAGTACTTC. Its protein is CSVFPGMPYEQYF.

The chain has TRBV7-8 and TRBJ2-7; TRBD1 matches at 9 bases. CDR3 length: 15 residues. V lost 5 bases to trimming and J lost 2 bases; unmatched junction nucleotides: 7. Germline V gene data show CDR1 as SGHVS and CDR2 as FQNEAQ. The CDR3 nucleotides read TGTGCCAGCAGCGCGGAGGGACAGGGTCCCTACGAGCAGTACTTC. Amino acids: CASSAEGQGPYEQYF.

The chain recombines TRBV15 with TRBJ2-7; no definite D call. The CDR3 is made up of 14 amino acids. Germline CDR1 and CDR2: LNHNV and YYDKDF (reference sequence). V was pared by 0 bases and J by 0 bases, with 6 bases between. The CDR3 protein is CATSRDSGSYEQYF. The CDR3 bases are TGTGCCACCAGCAGAGATTCGGGCTCCTACGAGCAGTACTTC.

CDR3 amino acids: CASSYLPGQGQHEQYF. The CDR3 DNA reads TGCGCCAGCAGTTATCTACCGGGACAGGGACAACACGAGCAGTACTTC. The chain links TRBV5-1 to TRBJ2-7; 9 bases line up with TRBD1. J gave up 5 bases and V 5 bases, and 14 bases lay outside the gene matches. The germline CDR1 and CDR2 sequences are SGHRS and YFSETQ. The CDR3 extends over 16 amino acids.

On this clone itself: The sample carries other DNA sequences with the same CDR3. This chain connects TRBV5-1 to TRBJ2-5, with TRBD1 identical over 7 bases. V was clipped by 3 bases and J by 2 bases; unmatched bases: 4. The CDR3 sequence is 14 residues long. From germline, CDR1 is SGHRS and CDR2 YFSETQ. The CDR3 loop reads CASSSWDSQETQYF. CDR3 nucleotide sequence: TGCGCCAGCAGCTCCTGGGACAGTCAAGAGACCCAGTACTTC. Combining the CDR3 with reference TRBV5-1 and TRBJ2-5 gives the whole variable domain KAGVTQTPRYLIKTRGQQVTLSCSPISGHRSVSWYQQTPGQGLQFLFEYFSETQRNKGNFPGRFSGRQFSNSRSEMNVSTLELGDSALYLCASSSWDSQETQYFGPGTRLLVL.

The chain recombines TRBV4-1 with TRBJ1-5; D unresolved. Trimming removed 2 bases at V and 0 bases at J, with 8 bases between. The CDR3 is made up of 15 amino acids. Germline V gives CDR1 MGHRA, CDR2 YSYEKL. DNA for the CDR3: TGCGCCAGCAGCCAACAAGGGATTAGCAATCAGCCCCAGCATTTT. Its protein product is CASSQQGISNQPQHF.

This clone was observed a single time. The chain links TRBV6-5 to TRBJ2-3; D is possibly TRBD1 (5 bases). V lost 3 bases and J 4 bases, leaving 8 bases between the germline ends. The CDR3 spans 13 residues. Germline values: CDR1 MNHEY, CDR2 SVGAGI. The CDR3 here is CASSYQGADTQYF. The CDR3 DNA reads TGTGCCAGCAGTTATCAGGGTGCAGATACGCAGTATTTT.

The gene calls are TRBV5-1 and TRBJ1-2; D remains unclear. The CDR3 spans 15 residues. The germline gives CDR1 SGHRS, CDR2 YFSETQ. The V end was cut by 4 bases, the J end by 8 bases, with 21 bases between. The CDR3 region is CASSLTQLPKGGYTF. The CDR3 DNA reads TGCGCCAGCAGCCTTACCCAACTACCGAAAGGAGGCTACACCTTC.

The J gene is TRBJ2-2, the V gene TRBV27; TRBD1 matches at 10 bases. J was trimmed by 3 bases and V by 6 bases; bases with no gene match: 1. CDR1 and CDR2 from the germline V gene are MNHEY and SMNVEV (reference sequence). The CDR3 runs to 14 residues. The DNA for the CDR3 is TGTGCCAGCAGGACAGGGGGCCACACCGGGGAGCTGTTTTTT. Translation: CASRTGGHTGELFF.

The chain combines TRBV10-3 with TRBJ2-2; D uncertain. Trimming took off 2 bases at V and 4 bases at J, with 8 bases between the two ends. This CDR3 comprises 14 residues. Germline V gene data show CDR1 as ENHRY and CDR2 as SYGVKD. CDR3 region: CAISEGGRTGELFF. The DNA for the CDR3 is TGTGCCATCAGTGAGGGCGGCCGCACCGGGGAGCTGTTTTTT.

This chain connects TRBV5-1 to TRBJ2-1, with D possibly being TRBD2 (6 bases). CDR1 SGHRS and CDR2 YFSETQ come from the germline V gene. V was cut by 2 bases and J by 0 bases, with 9 bases left in between. CDR3 length: 15 amino acids. CDR3 amino acids: CASSFRGSSYNEQFF. The DNA of the CDR3 is TGCGCCAGCAGCTTCCGGGGGAGCTCCTACAATGAGCAGTTCTTC.

The rearrangement joins TRBV19 to TRBJ2-7, with D perhaps TRBD1 or TRBD2 (5 bases each). The germline V gene has CDR1 LNHDA and CDR2 SQIVND (reference sequence). The CDR3 is made up of 14 amino acids. V lost 3 bases, J lost 1 base, and 10 bases lay in between. The CDR3 coding sequence is TGTGCCAGTAGTATTAGGGACGGATCCTACGAGCAGTACTTC. Its translation: CASSIRDGSYEQYF.

V usage is TRBV18 and J usage is TRBJ2-6; D call uncertain. Between the trimmed V and J ends, which lost 4 bases and 0 bases, there was a span of 13 bases. Germline loops: CDR1 KGHSH, CDR2 LQKENI. The CDR3 loop spans 17 amino acids. The CDR3: CASSLNGWASGANVLTF. The CDR3 nucleotides are TGTGCCAGCTCACTCAATGGGTGGGCCTCTGGGGCCAACGTCCTGACTTTC.

The rearrangement uses TRBV7-9 and TRBJ2-5; 7 positions agree with TRBD1. This CDR3 contains 15 residues. V shed 5 bases and J 5 bases; nucleotides not matched to a gene: 11. Germline loops: CDR1 SEHNR, CDR2 FQNEAQ (reference sequence). The CDR3 region is CASSLGTVGSETQYF. The CDR3 DNA follows: TGTGCCAGCAGCCTCGGGACAGTTGGTTCGGAGACCCAGTACTTC. Drawing the rest from reference TRBV7-9 and TRBJ2-5, the complete variable domain is DTGVSQNPRHKITKRGQNVTFRCDPISEHNRLYWYRQTLGQGPEFLTYFQNEAQLEKSRLLSDRFSAERPKGSFSTLEIQRTEQGDSAMYLCASSLGTVGSETQYFGPGTRLLVL.